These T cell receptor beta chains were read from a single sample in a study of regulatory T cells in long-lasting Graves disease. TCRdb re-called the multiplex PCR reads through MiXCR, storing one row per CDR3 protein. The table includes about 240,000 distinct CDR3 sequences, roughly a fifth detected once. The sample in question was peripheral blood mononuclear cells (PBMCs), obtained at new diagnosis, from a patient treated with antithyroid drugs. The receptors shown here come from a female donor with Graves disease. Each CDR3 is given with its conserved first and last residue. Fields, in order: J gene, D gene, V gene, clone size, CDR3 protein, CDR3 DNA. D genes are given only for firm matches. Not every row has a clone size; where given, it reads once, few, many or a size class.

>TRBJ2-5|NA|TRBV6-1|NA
CASGPGRLAVTQYF
TGTGCCAGCGGCCCAGGTCGGCTAGCAGTGACCCAGTACTTC
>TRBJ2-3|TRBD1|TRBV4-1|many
CASSQAGTGGDTQYF
TGCGCCAGCAGCCAAGCCGGGACAGGGGGAGATACGCAGTATTTT
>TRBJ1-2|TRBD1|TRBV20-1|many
CSARGGQGDYGYTF
TGCAGTGCTAGGGGGGGACAGGGGGACTATGGCTACACCTTC
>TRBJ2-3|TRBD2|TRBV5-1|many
CASSLAAGGPSTDTQYF
TGCGCCAGCAGCTTGGCCGCGGGAGGGCCGAGCACAGATACGCAGTATTTT
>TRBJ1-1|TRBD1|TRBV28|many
CASSSQAQGARTEAFF
TGTGCCAGCAGTTCGCAAGCCCAGGGGGCTCGGACTGAAGCTTTCTTT
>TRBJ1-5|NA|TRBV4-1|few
CASSQDITGLNQPQHF
TGCGCCAGCAGCCAAGATATAACAGGGCTCAATCAGCCCCAGCATTTT
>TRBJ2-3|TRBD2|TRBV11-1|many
CASSFSGSTDTQYF
TGTGCCAGCAGCTTTAGCGGGAGCACAGATACGCAGTATTTT
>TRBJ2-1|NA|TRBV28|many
CASSLGRHNEQFF
TGTGCCAGCAGTTTGGGACGCCACAATGAGCAGTTCTTC
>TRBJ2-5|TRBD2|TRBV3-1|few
CASSPSGGAAGTQYF
TGTGCCAGCAGCCCTAGCGGGGGGGCCGCGGGGACCCAGTACTTC
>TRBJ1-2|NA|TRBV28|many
CASSGHRSFWGYTF
TGTGCCAGCAGTGGTCATAGGAGCTTCTGGGGCTACACCTTC
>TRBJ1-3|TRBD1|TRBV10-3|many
CAIGTGGNTIYF
TGTGCCATCGGGACAGGCGGAAACACCATATATTTT
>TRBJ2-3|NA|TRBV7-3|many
CASSLSSFPRDTQYF
TGTGCCAGCAGCTTATCCTCCTTCCCAAGGGATACGCAGTATTTT
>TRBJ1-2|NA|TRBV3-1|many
CASSLLDGYTF
TGTGCCAGCAGCCTTCTTGATGGCTACACCTTC
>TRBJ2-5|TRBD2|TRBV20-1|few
CSARSTSGGETQYF
TGCAGTGCTAGGTCGACTAGCGGGGGAGAGACCCAGTACTTC
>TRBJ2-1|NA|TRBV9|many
CASSVGGRGDEQFF
TGTGCCAGCAGCGTCGGGGGGCGCGGGGATGAGCAGTTCTTC
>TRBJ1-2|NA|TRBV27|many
CASSEDGYYGYTF
TGTGCCAGCAGTGAGGACGGATACTATGGCTACACCTTC